Each of the 25 T cell receptor beta chains below was sequenced from the same sample in a study of T cells in Graves' hyperthyroidism and ophthalmopathy. TCR beta CDR3 regions were amplified from RNA. TCR CDR3 regions were first amplified by RT-PCR with HTBI primers. Each CDR3 protein gets one entry after TCRdb re-called the multiplex PCR reads with MiXCR. The repertoire holds nearly 600,000 distinct CDR3 sequences, with 14% as singletons. Sequencing was carried out using blood. The receptors here all came from a woman younger than 30 with Graves' ophthalmopathy.

The CDR3 DNA reads TGTGCCACCAGTCAGGGGGCTAACTATGGCTACACCTTC. It translates to CATSQGANYGYTF. This rearrangement joins TRBV24-1 to TRBJ1-2; 7 positions agree with TRBD1. The CDR3 is 13 residues long. V dropped 6 bases and J dropped 0; count of bases not matched to a gene: 0. Germline V gene lookup returns CDR1 KGHDR and CDR2 SFDVKD.

This clonotype was seen many times. The chain links TRBV19 to TRBJ1-1, with D possibly matching TRBD1 (6 bases). CDR1 is LNHDA, CDR2 SQIVND, per germline (reference sequence). CDR3 length: 14 amino acids. The V end lost 3 bases, the J end lost 5 bases, and 13 bases lay between the germline ends. CDR3 bases: TGTGCCAGTAGTATTGCCACAGGGTTAACTGAAGCTTTCTTT. This codes for CASSIATGLTEAFF.

The table lists this clonotype with many counts. The chain uses TRBV20-1 and TRBJ2-1; 10 nucleotides align to TRBD2. V dropped 0 bases and J dropped 8; count of bases not matched to a gene: 13. The germline gives CDR1 DFQATT, CDR2 SNEGSKA (reference sequence). This CDR3 is 17 amino acids long. The DNA of the CDR3 is TGCAGTGCTAGAGATGTGATCAGCGGGAGGGCCGGGGATGAGCAGTTCTTC. It encodes CSARDVISGRAGDEQFF.

Ten or more counts support this clonotype. The chain links TRBV5-1 to TRBJ1-1, with D unclear. Trimming stripped 2 bases from V and 1 base from J, with 12 bases between. This CDR3 has 15 amino acids. Looked up from germline, CDR1 is SGHRS and CDR2 is YFSETQ. CDR3 in DNA: TGCGCCAGCAGCTTCCACGGGTCTTCGAACACTGAAGCTTTCTTT. It yields the protein CASSFHGSSNTEAFF.

The table lists this clonotype with many counts. The chain combines TRBV27 with TRBJ2-2, with TRBD2 matching over 9 bases. CDR1 and CDR2 from the germline V gene are MNHEY and SMNVEV (reference sequence). There are 16 residues in the CDR3. V gave up 4 bases and J gave up 6 bases; unmatched junction bases: 9. Here the CDR3 DNA reads TGTGCCAGCAGTTCGGAGCGGGAGGAGAGGGCCGGGGAGCTGTTTTTT. Translation gives CASSSEREERAGELFF.

This clonotype was recorded many times. In DNA form, the CDR3 reads TGTGCCAGCAGAGACAGCGTATACAATGAGCAGTTCTTC. Protein sequence: CASRDSVYNEQFF. The chain couples TRBV6-2 or TRBV6-3 to TRBJ2-1; tentatively, D is TRBD1 (5 bases). Germline V gives CDR1 MNHEY, CDR2 SVGEGT. V lost 6 bases and J 4 bases, leaving 10 bases between the germline ends. This CDR3 is built from 13 residues.

This clonotype was seen ten or more times. V is TRBV3-1 and J is TRBJ2-3; D is unresolved. This CDR3 contains 14 residues. Per the germline V gene, CDR1 is LGHDT and CDR2 is YNNKEL (reference sequence). V gave up 2 bases and J gave up 0 bases, with 6 bases separating them. CDR3 in amino acids: CASSQSRSTDTQYF. The CDR3 DNA reads TGTGCCAGCAGCCAATCGAGAAGCACAGATACGCAGTATTTT.

This clonotype appeared many times. The chain employs TRBV3-1 and TRBJ1-4; 7 bases are a match to TRBD1. This CDR3 region has 14 residues. CDR1 LGHDT and CDR2 YNNKEL come from the germline V gene (reference sequence). The ends lost 5 bases at V and 6 bases at J; junction bases unmatched: 6. CDR3 sequence: CASSFLGQDEKLFF. Written as DNA, the CDR3 is TGTGCCAGCAGCTTTCTTGGACAGGATGAAAAACTGTTTTTT.

This clonotype was found a few times. The chain recombines TRBV19 with TRBJ2-5; D is ambiguous. Trimming left V 3 bases short and J 4 bases short, with 9 bases between. This CDR3 region has 13 residues. CDR1 and CDR2 from the germline V gene are LNHDA and SQIVND (reference sequence). In DNA, the CDR3 is TGTGCCAGTAGTATGTCAGGTGTAGAGACCCAGTACTTC. This gives the protein CASSMSGVETQYF. Drawing the rest from reference TRBV19 and TRBJ2-5, the complete variable domain is DGGITQSPKYLFRKEGQNVTLSCEQNLNHDAMYWYRQDPGQGLRLIYYSQIVNDFQKGDIAEGYSVSREKKESFPLTVTSAQKNPTAFYLCASSMSGVETQYFGPGTRLLVL.

The chain has TRBV29-1 and TRBJ2-6; D may correspond to TRBD1 or TRBD2 (6 bases each). There are 15 residues in the CDR3. Germline V gives CDR1 SQVTM, CDR2 ANQGSEA. V lost 6 bases and J 3 bases, leaving 15 bases between the germline ends. The CDR3 region is CSVAGHADGANVLTF. CDR3 nucleotides: TGCAGCGTGGCGGGACATGCGGATGGGGCCAACGTCCTGACTTTC.

V is TRBV3-1 and J is TRBJ2-2, with a weak D call TRBD2 (5 bases). Germline CDR1 and CDR2: LGHDT and YNNKEL (reference sequence). V was cut by 4 bases and J by 8 bases, with 20 bases left in between. CDR3 length equals 16 residues. The CDR3 region has the DNA TGTGCCAGCAGCCTCGGGAATCCCTTTCCTCTGGGGGAGCTGTTTTTT. Protein: CASSLGNPFPLGELFF.

Turning to this clonotype: One end of the junction is discordant with germline, which a read error may explain. This chain links TRBV9 with TRBJ2-7; 7 nucleotides line up with TRBD2. There are 16 residues in the CDR3. Germline V gene lookup returns CDR1 SGDLS and CDR2 YYNGEE. For the CDR3, the DNA is TGCGCCAGCAGCCAGGGACCTAGCGGAAGCTCCTACGAGCAGTACTTC. Amino acid sequence: CASSQGPSGSSYEQYF.

This clonotype was counted ten times or more. This sequence joins TRBV6-1 and TRBJ2-7; 8 nucleotides line up with TRBD2. The CDR3 spans 15 residues. Germline V gene lookup returns CDR1 MNHNS and CDR2 SASEGT. J gave up 6 bases and V 5 bases, and 12 bases lay outside the gene matches. The CDR3 is CASSPSSGSRREQYF. The CDR3 nucleotides read TGTGCCAGCAGTCCGTCTAGCGGGTCCAGACGCGAGCAGTACTTC.

V is TRBV7-3 and J is TRBJ2-3, with D maybe TRBD1 (9 bases). V was pared by 2 bases and J by 5 bases, with 26 bases between. The germline CDR1 and CDR2 sequences are SGHTA and FQGTGA. The CDR3 is 19 residues long. CDR3 sequence: CASSLRPDRGFLAGDTQYF. The CDR3 DNA is TGTGCCAGCAGCTTACGGCCAGACAGGGGGTTTCTAGCGGGAGATACGCAGTATTTT.

This clonotype has more than one count but fewer than ten. The chain links TRBV30 to TRBJ1-5; TRBD1 aligns across 9 bases. Germline V gene sequence: CDR1 GTSNPN, CDR2 SVGIG (reference sequence). The CDR3 covers 15 residues. Unmatched junction bases numbered 2, after V lost 1 base and J lost 1 base. The DNA for the CDR3 is TGTGCCTGGAGTGGGGACAGGGTAAGCAATCAGCCCCAGCATTTT. This sequence encodes CAWSGDRVSNQPQHF.

This clonotype was seen at least ten times. V is TRBV11-2 and J is TRBJ1-2; weak D call: TRBD1 (5 bases). Per the germline V gene, CDR1 is SGHAT and CDR2 is FQNNGV. Trimming shortened V by 5 bases and J by 5 bases, and 18 bases separated the two germline ends. The CDR3 runs to 15 residues. CDR3 region: CASSQPRAVGYGYTF. In DNA, the CDR3 is TGTGCCAGCAGCCAGCCCAGGGCAGTGGGGTATGGCTACACCTTC.

This clonotype showed up many times. V is TRBV20-1 and J is TRBJ2-1, with TRBD2 matching over 7 bases. In germline, CDR1 is DFQATT, CDR2 SNEGSKA (reference sequence). The CDR3 is made up of 15 amino acids. The J segment lost 3 bases and the V segment lost 5 bases, leaving 10 bases of the junction unmatched. CDR3 DNA sequence: TGCAGTGCTCTCGGAGCGGGGACCATCTACAATGAGCAGTTCTTC. Encoded protein: CSALGAGTIYNEQFF.

This clonotype was found many times. The V call is TRBV28, the J call TRBJ2-7; 11 nucleotides line up with TRBD1. Trimming at V came to 5 bases and at J to 6 bases, leaving 6 bases not matched to a gene. Germline V lookup: CDR1 MDHEN, CDR2 SYDVKM. The CDR3 has 14 residues. The CDR3 reads CASSRTGGSFEQYF. The CDR3 DNA follows: TGTGCCAGCAGTCGGACAGGGGGCTCGTTCGAGCAGTACTTC.

This clonotype was observed many times. The rearrangement joins TRBV4-2 to TRBJ2-1; 7 bases fit TRBD2. CDR1 is LGHNA, CDR2 YNFKEQ, per germline. V shed 7 bases and J 5 bases; nucleotides not matched to a gene: 11. The CDR3 spans 15 residues. CDR3 DNA sequence: TGTGCCAGCAAAACTTCGGAGGGGAGGGACAATGAGCAGTTCTTC. Protein: CASKTSEGRDNEQFF.

The rearrangement joins TRBV9 to TRBJ1-3; 7 bases align to TRBD1. The junction had 5 bases not matched to a gene; V was cut back by 3 bases and J by 2 bases. CDR1 and CDR2 from the germline V gene are SGDLS and YYNGEE. CDR3 size: 15 residues. The CDR3 sequence: CASSDRGETGNTIYF. As DNA, the CDR3 is TGTGCCAGCAGCGACAGGGGAGAGACTGGAAACACCATATATTTT.

This clonotype was picked up many times. The rearrangement joins TRBV12-3 or TRBV12-4 to TRBJ1-1; the D gene is possibly TRBD1 (5 bases). This CDR3 is built from 18 residues. V lost 3 bases, J lost 0 bases, and 20 bases lay in between. The CDR3 region is CASSFGARRSSMNTEAFF. The CDR3 bases are TGTGCCAGCAGTTTTGGGGCCAGAAGAAGTTCCATGAACACTGAAGCTTTCTTT.

This clonotype was detected many times. This sequence joins TRBV18 and TRBJ2-1, with no clear D. Germline loops: CDR1 KGHSH, CDR2 LQKENI. The CDR3 length is 16 residues. The ends were cut back, 5 bases at V and 0 bases at J, with 14 bases in the middle. CDR3 DNA: TGTGCCAGCTCATCGACACCCCGAGGCTCCTACAATGAGCAGTTCTTC. Translating gives CASSSTPRGSYNEQFF.

This clonotype was recorded at least ten times. The chain has TRBV27 and TRBJ1-2, with TRBD1 matching 7 bases. The V and J ends lost 5 bases and 4 bases, in that order; junction bases with no gene match: 7. Germline CDR1 MNHEY, CDR2 SMNVEV (reference sequence). The CDR3 totals 14 residues. DNA of the CDR3: TGTGCCAGCAGTCCGTGGGGACAGTCCTATGGCTACACCTTC. Its protein product is CASSPWGQSYGYTF.

The rearrangement links TRBV5-1 to TRBJ1-6; unclear D gene. Germline CDR1 and CDR2: SGHRS and YFSETQ. With 0 bases removed from V and 0 bases from J, the gap between germline ends came to 10 bases. The CDR3 is 17 residues long. For the CDR3, the DNA is TGCGCCAGCAGCTTGGTGGCCTCGAGCTCCTATAATTCACCCCTCCACTTT. Translating it yields CASSLVASSSYNSPLHF.

This clonotype has at least ten counts. The rearrangement links TRBV6-2 or TRBV6-3 to TRBJ2-5; maybe TRBD1 (6 bases). The ends were cut back, 5 bases at V and 0 bases at J, with 22 bases in the middle. CDR3 size: 18 residues. Germline V CDR1 and CDR2: MNHEY, SVGEGT. The CDR3, as DNA: TGTGCCAGCAGTCCATCCGGGACAAGCCTCCCGTACCAAGAGACCCAGTACTTC. Its translation is CASSPSGTSLPYQETQYF.